Sequencing of this T cell receptor (beta chain) was carried out in a study of blood T cell repertoires in COVID-19. Study-wide context: Acute and convalescent COVID-19 samples came from the United States, Italy and Spain.

CDR1 and CDR2 (germline): LNHDA, SQIVND (reference sequence). V gave up 5 bases and J gave up 0 bases; unmatched junction bases: 3. This CDR3 is 15 amino acids long. Method: immunoSEQ multiplex PCR; TCRdb's copy keeps in-frame clones and lacks some. The profile shows over 85,000 clones, 70% to 80% of them singletons. The V and J genes are TRBV19 and TRBJ1-3, with 8 nucleotides matching TRBD1. Sequencing used peripheral blood. The clonotype comes from a human donor in a cohort sampled during active COVID-19. CDR3 in amino acids: CASSGTGLSGNTIYF. In DNA form, the CDR3 reads TGTGCCAGTAGTGGGACAGGCCTCTCTGGAAACACCATATATTTT. Full variable domain (missing parts from reference TRBV19 and TRBJ1-3): DGGITQSPKYLFRKEGQNVTLSCEQNLNHDAMYWYRQDPGQGLRLIYYSQIVNDFQKGDIAEGYSVSREKKESFPLTVTSAQKNPTAFYLCASSGTGLSGNTIYFGEGSWLTVV.